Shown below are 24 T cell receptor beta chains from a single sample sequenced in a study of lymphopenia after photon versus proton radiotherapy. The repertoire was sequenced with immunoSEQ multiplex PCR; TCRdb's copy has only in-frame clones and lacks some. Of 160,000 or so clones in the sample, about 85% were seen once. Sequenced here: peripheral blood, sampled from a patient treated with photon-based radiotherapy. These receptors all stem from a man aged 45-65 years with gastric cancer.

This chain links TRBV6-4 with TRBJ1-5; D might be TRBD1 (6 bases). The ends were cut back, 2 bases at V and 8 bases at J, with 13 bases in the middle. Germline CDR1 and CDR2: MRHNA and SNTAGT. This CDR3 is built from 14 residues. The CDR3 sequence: CASSDGNTGKPQHF. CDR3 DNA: TGTGCCAGCAGTGACGGTAATACAGGGAAGCCCCAGCATTTT.

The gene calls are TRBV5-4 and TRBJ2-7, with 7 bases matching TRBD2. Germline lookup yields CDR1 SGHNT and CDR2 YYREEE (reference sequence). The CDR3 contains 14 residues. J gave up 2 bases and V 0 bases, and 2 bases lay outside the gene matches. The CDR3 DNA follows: TGTGCCAGCAGCTTGGGGACTAGTCCCTACGAGCAGTACTTC. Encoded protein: CASSLGTSPYEQYF.

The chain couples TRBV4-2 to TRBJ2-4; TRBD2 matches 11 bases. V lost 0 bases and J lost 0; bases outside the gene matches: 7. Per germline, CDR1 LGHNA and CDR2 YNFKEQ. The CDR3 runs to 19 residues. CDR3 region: CASSQDYYGLAGAKNIQYF. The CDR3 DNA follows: TGTGCCAGCAGCCAAGATTATTACGGACTAGCGGGAGCCAAAAACATTCAGTACTTC.

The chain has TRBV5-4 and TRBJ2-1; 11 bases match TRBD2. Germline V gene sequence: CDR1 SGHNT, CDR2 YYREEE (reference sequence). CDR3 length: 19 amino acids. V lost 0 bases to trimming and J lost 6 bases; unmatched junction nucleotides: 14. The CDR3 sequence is CASSLGWVAGGRGFNEQFF. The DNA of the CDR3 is TGTGCCAGCAGCTTGGGATGGGTAGCGGGAGGGCGCGGTTTCAATGAGCAGTTCTTC.

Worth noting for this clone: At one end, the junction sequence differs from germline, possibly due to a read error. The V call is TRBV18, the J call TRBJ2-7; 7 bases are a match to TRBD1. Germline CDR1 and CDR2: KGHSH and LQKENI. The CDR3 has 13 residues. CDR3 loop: CASSPQGLYEQYF. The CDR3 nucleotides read TGTGCCAGCTCCCCACAGGGGCTCTACGAGCAGTACTTC.

CDR3 region: CASSAAGTRRDTIYF. The DNA of the CDR3 is TGTGCCAGCAGCGCGGCCGGGACTAGGAGGGACACCATATATTTT. The chain carries TRBV7-8 and TRBJ1-3; D may be TRBD1 (5 bases). Germline CDR1 reads SGHVS; CDR2 reads FQNEAQ. V lost 5 bases and J 8 bases, leaving 19 bases between the germline ends. The CDR3 contains 15 residues.

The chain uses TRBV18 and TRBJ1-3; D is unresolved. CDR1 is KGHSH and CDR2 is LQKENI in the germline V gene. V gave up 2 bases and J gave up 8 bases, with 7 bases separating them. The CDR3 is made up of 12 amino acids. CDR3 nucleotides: TGTGCCAGCTCACCAACGTCGGACACCATATATTTT. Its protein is CASSPTSDTIYF.

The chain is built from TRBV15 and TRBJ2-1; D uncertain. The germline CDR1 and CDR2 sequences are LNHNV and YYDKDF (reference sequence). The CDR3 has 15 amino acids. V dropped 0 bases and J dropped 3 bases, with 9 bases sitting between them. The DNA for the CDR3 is TGTGCCACCAGCAGAGACCAGCCCCACTACAATGAGCAGTTCTTC. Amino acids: CATSRDQPHYNEQFF.

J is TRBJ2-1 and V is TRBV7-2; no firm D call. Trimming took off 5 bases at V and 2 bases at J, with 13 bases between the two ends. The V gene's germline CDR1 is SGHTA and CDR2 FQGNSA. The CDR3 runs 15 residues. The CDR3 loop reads CASSRSKGTYNEQFF. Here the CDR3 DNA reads TGTGCCAGCAGCCGCAGCAAAGGTACCTACAATGAGCAGTTCTTC.

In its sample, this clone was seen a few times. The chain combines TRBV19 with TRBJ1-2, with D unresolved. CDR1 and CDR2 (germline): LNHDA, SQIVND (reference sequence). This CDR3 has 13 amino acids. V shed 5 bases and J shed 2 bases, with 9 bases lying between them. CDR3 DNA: TGTGCCAGTAGTGCAAGTGAGAACTATGGCTACACCTTC. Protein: CASSASENYGYTF.

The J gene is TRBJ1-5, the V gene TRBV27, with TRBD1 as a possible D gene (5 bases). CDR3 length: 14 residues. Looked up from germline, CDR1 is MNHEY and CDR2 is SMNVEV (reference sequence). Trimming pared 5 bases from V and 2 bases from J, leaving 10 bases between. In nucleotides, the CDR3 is TGTGCCAGCAGTGAAGGGGTAGGCAATCAGCCCCAGCATTTT. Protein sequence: CASSEGVGNQPQHF.

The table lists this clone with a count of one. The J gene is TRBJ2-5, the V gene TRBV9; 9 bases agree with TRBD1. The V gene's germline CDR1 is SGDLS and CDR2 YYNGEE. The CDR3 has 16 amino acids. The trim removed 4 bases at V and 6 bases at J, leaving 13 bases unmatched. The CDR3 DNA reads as TGTGCCAGCAGCCCGACCGGGACAGGGATAATGAAGACCCAGTACTTC. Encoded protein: CASSPTGTGIMKTQYF.

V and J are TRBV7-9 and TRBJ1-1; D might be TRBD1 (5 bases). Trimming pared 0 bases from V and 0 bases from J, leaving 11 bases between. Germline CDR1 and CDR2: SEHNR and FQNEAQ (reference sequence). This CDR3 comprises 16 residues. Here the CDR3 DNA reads TGTGCCAGCAGCTTAGCGGCAGGGATATTGAACACTGAAGCTTTCTTT. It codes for CASSLAAGILNTEAFF.

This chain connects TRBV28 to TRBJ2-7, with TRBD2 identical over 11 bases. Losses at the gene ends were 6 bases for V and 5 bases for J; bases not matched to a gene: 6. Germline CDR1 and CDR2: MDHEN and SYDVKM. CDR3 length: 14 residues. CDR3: CASRRSGRGHEQYF. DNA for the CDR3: TGTGCCAGCAGACGTAGCGGGAGGGGCCACGAGCAGTACTTC. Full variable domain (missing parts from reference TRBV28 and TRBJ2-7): DVKVTQSSRYLVKRTGEKVFLECVQDMDHENMFWYRQDPGLGLRLIYFSYDVKMKEKGDIPEGYSVSREKKERFSLILESASTNQTSMYLCASRRSGRGHEQYFGPGTRLTVT.

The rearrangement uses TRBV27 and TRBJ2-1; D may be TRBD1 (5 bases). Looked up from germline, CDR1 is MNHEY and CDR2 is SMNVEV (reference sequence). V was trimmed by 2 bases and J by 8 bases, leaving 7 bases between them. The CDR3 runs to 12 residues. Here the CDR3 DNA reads TGTGCCAGCAGTTTACAGGGATATGAGCAGTTCTTC. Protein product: CASSLQGYEQFF.

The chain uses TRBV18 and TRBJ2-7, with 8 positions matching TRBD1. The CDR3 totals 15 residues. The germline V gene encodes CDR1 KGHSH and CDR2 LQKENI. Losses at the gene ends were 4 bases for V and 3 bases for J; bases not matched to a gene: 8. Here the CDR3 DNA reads TGTGCCAGCTCACTAGGACAGGGCGGGAACTACGAGCAGTACTTC. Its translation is CASSLGQGGNYEQYF. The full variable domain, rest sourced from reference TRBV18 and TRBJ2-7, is NAGVMQNPRHLVRRRGQEARLRCSPMKGHSHVYWYRQLPEEGLKFMVYLQKENIIDESGMPKERFSAEFPKEGPSILRIQQVVRGDSAAYFCASSLGQGGNYEQYFGPGTRLTVT.

CDR3 in amino acids: CASSPQAGVQETQYF. The DNA for the CDR3 is TGTGCCAGCAGCCCGCAAGCGGGGGTCCAAGAGACCCAGTACTTC. The chain links TRBV7-9 to TRBJ2-5; TRBD2 matches at 8 bases. Germline-derived CDR1 and CDR2 are SEHNR and FQNEAQ (reference sequence). V lost 5 bases to trimming and J lost 1 base; unmatched junction nucleotides: 6. The CDR3 has 15 amino acids.

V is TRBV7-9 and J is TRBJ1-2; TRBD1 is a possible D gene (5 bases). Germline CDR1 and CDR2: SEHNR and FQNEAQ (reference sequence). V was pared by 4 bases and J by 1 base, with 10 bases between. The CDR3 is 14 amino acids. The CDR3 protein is CASSSRQNNYGYTF. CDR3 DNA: TGTGCCAGCAGCTCCCGACAGAATAACTATGGCTACACCTTC. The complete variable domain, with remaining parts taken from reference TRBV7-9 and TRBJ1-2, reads DTGVSQNPRHKITKRGQNVTFRCDPISEHNRLYWYRQTLGQGPEFLTYFQNEAQLEKSRLLSDRFSAERPKGSFSTLEIQRTEQGDSAMYLCASSSRQNNYGYTFGSGTRLTVV.

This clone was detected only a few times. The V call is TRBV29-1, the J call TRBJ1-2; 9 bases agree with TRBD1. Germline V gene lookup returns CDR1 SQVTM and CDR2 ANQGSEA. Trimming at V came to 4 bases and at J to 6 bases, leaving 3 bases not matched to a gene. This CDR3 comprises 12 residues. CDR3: CSVGRDRDGYTF. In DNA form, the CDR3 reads TGCAGCGTTGGACGGGACAGGGATGGCTACACCTTC.

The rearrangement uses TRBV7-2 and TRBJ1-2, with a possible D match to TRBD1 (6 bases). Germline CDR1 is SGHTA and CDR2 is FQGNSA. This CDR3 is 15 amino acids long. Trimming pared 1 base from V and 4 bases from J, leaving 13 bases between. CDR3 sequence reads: CASSLGRTASYGYTF. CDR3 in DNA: TGTGCCAGCAGCTTAGGCCGGACAGCCTCCTATGGCTACACCTTC.

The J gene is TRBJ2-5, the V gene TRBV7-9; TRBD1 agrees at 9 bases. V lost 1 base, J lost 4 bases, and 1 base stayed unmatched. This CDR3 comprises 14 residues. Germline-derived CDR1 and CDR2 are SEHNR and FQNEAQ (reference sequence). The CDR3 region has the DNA TGTGCCAGCAGCTTAGACAGGGGGCGAGAGACCCAGTACTTC. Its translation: CASSLDRGRETQYF.

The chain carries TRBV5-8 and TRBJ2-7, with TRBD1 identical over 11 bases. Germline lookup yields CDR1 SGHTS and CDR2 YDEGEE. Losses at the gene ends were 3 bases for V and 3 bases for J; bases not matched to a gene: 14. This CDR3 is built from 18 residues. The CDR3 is CASSWRTGGVGSGYEQYF. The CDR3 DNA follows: TGTGCCAGCAGCTGGAGGACAGGGGGCGTCGGGAGCGGCTACGAGCAGTACTTC.

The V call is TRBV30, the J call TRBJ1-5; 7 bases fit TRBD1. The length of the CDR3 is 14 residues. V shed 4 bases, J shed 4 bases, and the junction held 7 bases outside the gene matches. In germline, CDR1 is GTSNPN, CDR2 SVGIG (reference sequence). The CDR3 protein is CAWTRAGGNQPQHF. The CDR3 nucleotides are TGTGCCTGGACGAGGGCAGGGGGTAATCAGCCCCAGCATTTT.

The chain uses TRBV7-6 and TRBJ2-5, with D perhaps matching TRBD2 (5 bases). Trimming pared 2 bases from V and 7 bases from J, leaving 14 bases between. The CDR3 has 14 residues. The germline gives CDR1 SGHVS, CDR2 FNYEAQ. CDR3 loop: CASSLRAGPATQYF. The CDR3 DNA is TGTGCCAGCAGCTTACGGGCGGGCCCCGCGACCCAGTACTTC. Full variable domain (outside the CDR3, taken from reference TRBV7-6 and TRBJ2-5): GAGVSQSPRYKVTKRGQDVALRCDPISGHVSLYWYRQALGQGPEFLTYFNYEAQQDKSGLPNDRFSAERPEGSISTLTIQRTEQRDSAMYRCASSLRAGPATQYFGPGTRLLVL.